This T cell receptor (beta chain) was sequenced during a study of blood T cell repertoires in COVID-19. On the study more broadly: Collection of acute and convalescent COVID-19 samples took place in the United States, Italy and Spain. T cells, B-cell-depleted T cells, or PBMCs supplied cDNA or gDNA.

Repertoires were generated with immunoSEQ multiplex PCR, while TCRdb's copy carries only in-frame clones and drops some. Seen here are 51,000 or so clones, roughly 90% observed once, and the top ten hold 10% to 15%. Germline V gene sequence: CDR1 SQVTM, CDR2 ANQGSEA. The CDR3 extends over 12 amino acids. V was cut by 4 bases and J by 7 bases, with 13 bases left in between. Sequenced: peripheral blood. The chain recombines TRBV29-1 with TRBJ1-2, with D unresolved. The TCR originated in a man older than 75 with acute or convalescent COVID-19. CDR3 sequence reads: CSVGRGPGGYTF. CDR3 nucleotide sequence: TGCAGCGTTGGTCGCGGGCCCGGTGGCTACACCTTC.